These 13 T cell receptor beta chains were sequenced from one sample in a study of blood T cell repertoires in COVID-19. Profiled with immunoSEQ multiplex PCR; TCRdb holds only in-frame clones, not every one. The table shows about 120,000 clones, with 86% occurring only once. Sequenced: peripheral blood. The receptors were gathered from a man aged 35 to 55 with acute or convalescent COVID-19.

The chain carries TRBV18 and TRBJ2-5, with TRBD2 identical over 15 bases. The CDR3 consists of 15 residues. Per the germline V gene, CDR1 is KGHSH and CDR2 is LQKENI. V lost 3 bases, J lost 4 bases, and 0 bases stayed unmatched. CDR3 region: CASSPGLAGGETQYF. In DNA, the CDR3 is TGTGCCAGCTCACCGGGACTAGCGGGGGGAGAGACCCAGTACTTC. The complete variable domain, with remaining parts taken from reference TRBV18 and TRBJ2-5, reads NAGVMQNPRHLVRRRGQEARLRCSPMKGHSHVYWYRQLPEEGLKFMVYLQKENIIDESGMPKERFSAEFPKEGPSILRIQQVVRGDSAAYFCASSPGLAGGETQYFGPGTRLLVL.

CDR3 region: CASSQGGLADTDTQYF. The CDR3 DNA reads TGTGCCAGCAGCCAAGGTGGACTAGCGGACACAGATACGCAGTATTTT. The chain couples TRBV14 to TRBJ2-3; 10 positions match TRBD2. The CDR3 runs to 16 residues. Germline V gene lookup returns CDR1 SGHDN and CDR2 FVKESK. V lost 1 base and J lost 2; bases outside the gene matches: 3.

The rearrangement joins TRBV5-1 to TRBJ2-7; 8 bases map to TRBD1. Germline V gene data show CDR1 as SGHRS and CDR2 as YFSETQ. The CDR3 has 11 residues. The CDR3 sequence is CASSDGQGLSV. DNA of the CDR3: TGCGCCAGCAGCGACGGACAGGGCCTTTCTGTC.

V is TRBV7-8 and J is TRBJ1-3; tentative D call: TRBD1 (6 bases). CDR3 length: 16 residues. V was pared by 3 bases and J by 1 base, with 13 bases between. Germline lookup yields CDR1 SGHVS and CDR2 FQNEAQ. CDR3: CASSFLAGASGNTIYF. The CDR3 DNA reads TGTGCCAGCAGCTTTCTCGCGGGGGCTTCTGGAAACACCATATATTTT.

Points on this clone: The sample carries other DNA sequences with the same CDR3. The chain uses TRBV7-3 and TRBJ1-1, with unresolved D. The CDR3 extends over 13 amino acids. Trimming stripped 1 base from V and 1 base from J, with 4 bases between. Germline V gene lookup returns CDR1 SGHTA and CDR2 FQGTGA. CDR3 DNA sequence: TGTGCCAGCAGCTTAAATAGGAACACTGAAGCTTTCTTT. Encoded protein: CASSLNRNTEAFF.

The genes are TRBV9 and TRBJ2-3; D may be TRBD2 (6 bases). Per the germline V gene, CDR1 is SGDLS and CDR2 is YYNGEE. Trimming pared 2 bases from V and 1 base from J, leaving 8 bases between. This CDR3 spans 14 amino acids. CDR3 nucleotides: TGTGCCAGCAGCGTGGGGACTCGCACAGATACGCAGTATTTT. Translating gives CASSVGTRTDTQYF.

CDR3 DNA sequence: TGCAGCGTTGAAGGGCCGCGGACACCATGGACTGAAGCTTTCTTT. Its protein is CSVEGPRTPWTEAFF. The gene calls are TRBV29-1 and TRBJ1-1; a weak D match, TRBD1 (5 bases). Between the trimmed V and J ends, which lost 1 base and 5 bases, there was a span of 17 bases. The CDR3 has 15 amino acids. Germline assignment: CDR1 SQVTM and CDR2 ANQGSEA. The full variable domain, in which reference TRBV29-1 and TRBJ1-1 provide the parts outside the CDR3, is SAVISQKPSRDICQRGTSLTIQCQVDSQVTMMFWYRQQPGQSLTLIATANQGSEATYESGFVIDKFPISRPNLTFSTLTVSNMSPEDSSIYLCSVEGPRTPWTEAFFGQGTRLTVV.

The chain is built from TRBV29-1 and TRBJ2-5; tentative D call: TRBD1 (6 bases). CDR1 is SQVTM and CDR2 is ANQGSEA in the germline V gene. The V end lost 3 bases, the J end lost 5 bases, and 13 bases lay between the germline ends. The CDR3 totals 13 residues. CDR3 coding DNA: TGCAGCGTTGAGTACCAGGGGTTCGAGACCCAGTACTTC. Translating gives CSVEYQGFETQYF.

V gene TRBV5-4 combines with J gene TRBJ2-3; 11 nucleotides match TRBD1. The CDR3 is 15 residues long. V lost 4 bases to trimming and J lost 3 bases; unmatched junction nucleotides: 4. Germline loops: CDR1 SGHNT, CDR2 YYREEE (reference sequence). The CDR3 DNA follows: TGTGCCAGCAGCCTAGGGACAGGGGGTACAGATACGCAGTATTTT. Amino acid sequence: CASSLGTGGTDTQYF.

This sequence joins TRBV9 and TRBJ1-4; D possibly corresponds to TRBD1 (6 bases). The CDR3 covers 15 residues. Trimming stripped 0 bases from V and 7 bases from J, with 13 bases between. CDR1 and CDR2 (germline): SGDLS, YYNGEE. The CDR3 nucleotides are TGTGCCAGCAGCGTAGGAACACAGGGCGTTGAAAAACTGTTTTTT. Translating gives CASSVGTQGVEKLFF.

With respect to this clone: The junction departs from the called germline gene at one end, perhaps through a read error. V and J are TRBV6-5 and TRBJ2-2; D might be TRBD2 (5 bases). CDR1 is MNHEY, CDR2 SVGAGI, per germline. This CDR3 comprises 12 residues. The chain's CDR3 is CASGDFTGELFF. The CDR3 DNA sequence: TGTGCCAGCGGCGACTTCACCGGGGAGTTGTTTTTT.

The chain combines TRBV3-1 (or the pseudogene TRBV3-2) with TRBJ2-7, with D perhaps matching TRBD2 (6 bases). CDR3 length equals 15 residues. Trimming removed 3 bases from V and 0 bases from J, with 12 bases in between. CDR1 and CDR2 (germline): LGHDT, YNNKEL (reference sequence). The CDR3 protein is CASSQGLHSSYEQYF. The DNA of the CDR3 is TGTGCCAGCAGCCAGGGACTTCACAGCTCCTACGAGCAGTACTTC.

The chain has TRBV3-1 (or the pseudogene TRBV3-2) and TRBJ2-7; 7 nucleotides agree with TRBD2. The CDR3 contains 15 residues. J gave up 3 bases and V 0 bases, and 5 bases lay outside the gene matches. CDR1 and CDR2 from the germline V gene are LGHDT and YNNKEL (reference sequence). The CDR3, as DNA: TGTGCCAGCAGCCAAGATAGCGGGTATTACTACGAGCAGTACTTC. This translates into CASSQDSGYYYEQYF.